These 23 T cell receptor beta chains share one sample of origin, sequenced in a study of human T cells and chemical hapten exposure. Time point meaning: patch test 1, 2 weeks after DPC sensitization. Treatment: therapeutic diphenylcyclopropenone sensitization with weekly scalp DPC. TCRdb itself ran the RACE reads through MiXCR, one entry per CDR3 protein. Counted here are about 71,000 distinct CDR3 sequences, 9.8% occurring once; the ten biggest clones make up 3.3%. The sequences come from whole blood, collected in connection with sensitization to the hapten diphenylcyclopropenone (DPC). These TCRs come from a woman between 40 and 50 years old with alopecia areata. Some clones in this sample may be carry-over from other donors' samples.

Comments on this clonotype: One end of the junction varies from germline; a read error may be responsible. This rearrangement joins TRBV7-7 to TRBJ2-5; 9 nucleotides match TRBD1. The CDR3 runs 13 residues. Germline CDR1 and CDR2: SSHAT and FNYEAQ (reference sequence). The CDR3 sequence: CASSRDRAETQYF. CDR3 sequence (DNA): TGTGCTAGCAGCCGGGACAGGGCAGAGACCCAGTACTTC.

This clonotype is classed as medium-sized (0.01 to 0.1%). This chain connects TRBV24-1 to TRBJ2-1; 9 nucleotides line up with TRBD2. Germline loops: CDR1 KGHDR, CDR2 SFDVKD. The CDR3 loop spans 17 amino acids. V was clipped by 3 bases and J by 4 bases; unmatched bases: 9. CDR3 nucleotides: TGTGCCACCAGTGATGAGCTAGCGGGGCCAGGTTACAATGAGCAGTTCTTC. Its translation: CATSDELAGPGYNEQFF.

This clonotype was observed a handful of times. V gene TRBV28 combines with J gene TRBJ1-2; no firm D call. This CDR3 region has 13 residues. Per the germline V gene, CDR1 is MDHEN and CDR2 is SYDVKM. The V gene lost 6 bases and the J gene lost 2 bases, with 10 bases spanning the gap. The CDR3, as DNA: TGTGCCAGCAGACGCGAGGGAAACTATGGCTACACCTTC. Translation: CASRREGNYGYTF.

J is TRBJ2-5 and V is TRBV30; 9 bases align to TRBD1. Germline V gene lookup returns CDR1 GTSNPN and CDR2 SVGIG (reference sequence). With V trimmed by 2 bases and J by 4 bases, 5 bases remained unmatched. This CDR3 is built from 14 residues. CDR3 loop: CAWSRDRASETQYF. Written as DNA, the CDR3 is TGTGCCTGGAGTAGGGACAGGGCCTCAGAGACCCAGTACTTC.

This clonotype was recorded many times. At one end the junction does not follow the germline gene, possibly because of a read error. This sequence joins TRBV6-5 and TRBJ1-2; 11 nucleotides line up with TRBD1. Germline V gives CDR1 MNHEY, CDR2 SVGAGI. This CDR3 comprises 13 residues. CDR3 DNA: TGTGCCAGCAGCTCGGGACAGGGGGGGAAGGCATCCTTC. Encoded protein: CASSSGQGGKASF.

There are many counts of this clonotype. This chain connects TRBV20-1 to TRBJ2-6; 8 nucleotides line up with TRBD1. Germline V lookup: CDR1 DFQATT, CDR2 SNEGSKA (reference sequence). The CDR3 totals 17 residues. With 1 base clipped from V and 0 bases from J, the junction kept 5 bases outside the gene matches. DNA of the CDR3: TGCAGTGCTAGAGTCCGGACAGGGCCCTCTGGGGCCAACGTCCTGACTTTC. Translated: CSARVRTGPSGANVLTF.

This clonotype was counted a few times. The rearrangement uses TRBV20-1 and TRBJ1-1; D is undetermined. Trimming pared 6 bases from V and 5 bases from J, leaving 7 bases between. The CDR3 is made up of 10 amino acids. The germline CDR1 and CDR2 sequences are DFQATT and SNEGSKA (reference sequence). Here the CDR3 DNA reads TGCAGTGCCCCAGGAACTGAAGCTTTCTTT. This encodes CSAPGTEAFF.

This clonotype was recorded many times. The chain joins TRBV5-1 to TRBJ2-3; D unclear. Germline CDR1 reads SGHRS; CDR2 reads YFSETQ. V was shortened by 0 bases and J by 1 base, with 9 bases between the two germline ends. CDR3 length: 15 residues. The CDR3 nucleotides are TGCGCCAGCAGCTTGGAGGGTCCCCGCACAGATACGCAGTATTTT. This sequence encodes CASSLEGPRTDTQYF.

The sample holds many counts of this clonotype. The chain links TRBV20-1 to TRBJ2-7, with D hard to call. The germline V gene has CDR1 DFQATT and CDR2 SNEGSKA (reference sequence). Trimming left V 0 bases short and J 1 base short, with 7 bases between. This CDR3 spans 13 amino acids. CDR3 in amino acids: CSARDLVSYEQYF. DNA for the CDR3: TGCAGTGCTAGAGATCTTGTATCCTACGAGCAGTACTTC.

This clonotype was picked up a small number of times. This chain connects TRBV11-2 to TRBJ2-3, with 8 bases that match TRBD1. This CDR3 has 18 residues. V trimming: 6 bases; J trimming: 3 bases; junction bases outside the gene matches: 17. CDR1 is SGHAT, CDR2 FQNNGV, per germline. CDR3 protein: CASSSGRGLPDATDTQYF. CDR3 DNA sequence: TGTGCCAGCAGTAGCGGCAGGGGGCTCCCAGATGCGACAGATACGCAGTATTTT. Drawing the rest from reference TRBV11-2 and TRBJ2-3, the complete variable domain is EAGVAQSPRYKIIEKRQSVAFWCNPISGHATLYWYQQILGQGPKLLIQFQNNGVVDDSQLPKDRFSAERLKGVDSTLKIQPAKLEDSAVYLCASSSGRGLPDATDTQYFGPGTRLTVL.

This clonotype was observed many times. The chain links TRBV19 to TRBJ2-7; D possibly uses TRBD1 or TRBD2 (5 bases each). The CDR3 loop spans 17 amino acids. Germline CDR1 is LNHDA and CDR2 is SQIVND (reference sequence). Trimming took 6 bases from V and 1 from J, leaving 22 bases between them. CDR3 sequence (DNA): TGTGCCAGTAGCCGGGCCGGGACGGCAGGGAATTCCTACGAGCAGTACTTC. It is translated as CASSRAGTAGNSYEQYF.

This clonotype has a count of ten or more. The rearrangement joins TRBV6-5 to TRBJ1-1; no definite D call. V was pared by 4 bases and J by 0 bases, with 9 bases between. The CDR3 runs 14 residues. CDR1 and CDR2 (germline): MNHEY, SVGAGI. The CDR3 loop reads CASSSQALNTEAFF. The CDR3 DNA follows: TGTGCCAGCAGTTCACAAGCCCTGAACACTGAAGCTTTCTTT.

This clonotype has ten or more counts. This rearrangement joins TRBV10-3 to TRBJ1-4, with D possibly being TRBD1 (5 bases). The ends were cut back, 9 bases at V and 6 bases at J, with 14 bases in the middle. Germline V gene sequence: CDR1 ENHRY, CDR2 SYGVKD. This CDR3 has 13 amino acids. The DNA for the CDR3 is TGTGCCATGCGTGGAGGGGCCGATGAAAAACTGTTTTTT. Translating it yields CAMRGGADEKLFF.

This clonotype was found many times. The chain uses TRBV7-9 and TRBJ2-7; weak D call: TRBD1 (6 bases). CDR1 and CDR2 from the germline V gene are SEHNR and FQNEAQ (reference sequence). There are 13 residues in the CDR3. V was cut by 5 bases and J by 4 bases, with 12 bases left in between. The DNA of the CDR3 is TGTGCCAGCAGCGGCGTCCAGGGGTACGAGCAGTACTTC. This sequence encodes CASSGVQGYEQYF.

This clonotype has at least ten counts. The CDR3 sequence: CASSLGTGANYGYTF. The CDR3 bases are TGTGCCAGCAGCTTAGGGACAGGCGCCAACTATGGCTACACCTTC. The chain carries TRBV7-9 and TRBJ1-2; 7 nucleotides line up with TRBD1. CDR3 length: 15 residues. Germline CDR1 and CDR2: SEHNR and FQNEAQ (reference sequence). After removal of 1 base from V and 2 bases from J, the junction contained 4 bases not matched to a gene.

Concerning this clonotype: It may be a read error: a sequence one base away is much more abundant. CDR3: CATRGSITDTQYF. CDR3 DNA: TGTGCCACCAGGGGTAGTATCACAGATACGCAGTATTTT. The V call is TRBV2, the J call TRBJ2-3; TRBD1 might be the D (6 bases). The CDR3 has 13 residues. Germline CDR1 and CDR2: SNHLY and FYNNEI. The V end lost 10 bases, the J end lost 2 bases, and 13 bases lay between the germline ends.

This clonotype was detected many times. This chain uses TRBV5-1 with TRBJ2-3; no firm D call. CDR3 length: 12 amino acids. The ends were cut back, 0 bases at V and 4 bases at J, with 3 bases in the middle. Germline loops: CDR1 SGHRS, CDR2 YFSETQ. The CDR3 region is CASSLAPDTQYF. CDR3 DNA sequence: TGCGCCAGCAGCTTGGCGCCAGATACGCAGTATTTT.

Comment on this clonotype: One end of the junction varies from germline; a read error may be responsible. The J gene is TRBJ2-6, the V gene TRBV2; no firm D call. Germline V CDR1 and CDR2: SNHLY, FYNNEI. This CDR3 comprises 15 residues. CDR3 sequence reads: CTSSEASAGANVLTF. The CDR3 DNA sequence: TGTACCAGCAGTGAAGCGAGCGCTGGGGCCAACGTCCTGACTTTC. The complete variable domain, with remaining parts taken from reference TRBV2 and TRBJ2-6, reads EPEVTQTPSHQVTQMGQEVILRCVPISNHLYFYWYRQILGQKVEFLVSFYNNEISEKSEIFDDQFSVERPDGSNFTLKIRSTKLEDSAMYFCTSSEASAGANVLTFGAGSRLTVL.

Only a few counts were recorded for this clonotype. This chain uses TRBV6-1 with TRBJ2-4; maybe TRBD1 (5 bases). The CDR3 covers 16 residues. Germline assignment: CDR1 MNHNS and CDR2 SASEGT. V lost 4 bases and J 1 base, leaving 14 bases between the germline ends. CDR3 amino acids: CASSGGHPGAKNIQYF. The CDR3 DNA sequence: TGTGCCAGCAGTGGTGGACACCCTGGGGCCAAAAACATTCAGTACTTC.

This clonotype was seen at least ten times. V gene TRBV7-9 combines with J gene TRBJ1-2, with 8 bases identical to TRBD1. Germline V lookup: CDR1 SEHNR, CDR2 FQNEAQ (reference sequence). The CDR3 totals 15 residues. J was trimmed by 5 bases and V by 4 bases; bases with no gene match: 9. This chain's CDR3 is CASSSPLRGRYGYTF. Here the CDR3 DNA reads TGTGCCAGCAGCTCACCCCTCAGGGGGCGATATGGCTACACCTTC.

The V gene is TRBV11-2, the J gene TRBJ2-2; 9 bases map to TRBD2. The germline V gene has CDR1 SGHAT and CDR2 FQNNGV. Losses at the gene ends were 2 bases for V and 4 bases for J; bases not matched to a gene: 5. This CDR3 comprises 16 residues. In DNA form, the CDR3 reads TGTGCCAGCAGCTTAAGGGGAGCGGGGGGCACCGGGGAGCTGTTTTTT. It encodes CASSLRGAGGTGELFF.

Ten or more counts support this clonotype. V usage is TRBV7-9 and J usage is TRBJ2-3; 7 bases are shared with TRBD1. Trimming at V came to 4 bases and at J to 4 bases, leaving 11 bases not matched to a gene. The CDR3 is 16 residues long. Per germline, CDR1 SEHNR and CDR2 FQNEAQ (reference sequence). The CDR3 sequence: CASSSYRGPGSDTQYF. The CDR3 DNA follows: TGTGCCAGCAGCTCCTACAGGGGCCCTGGGTCAGATACGCAGTATTTT.

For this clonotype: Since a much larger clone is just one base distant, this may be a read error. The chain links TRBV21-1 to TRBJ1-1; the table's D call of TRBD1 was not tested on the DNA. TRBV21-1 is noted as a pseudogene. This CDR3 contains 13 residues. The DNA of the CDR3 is TGTGCCAGCAGCCGGGACAGGGAAACTGAAGCTTTCTTT. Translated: CASSRDRETEAFF.